These 28 T cell receptor beta chains were sequenced from one sample in a study of cytomegalovirus exposure and HLA in healthy donors. Primers included in the PCR were 60 Vbeta and 13 Jbeta primers. Only in-frame clones appear in the TCRdb table, and some are missing; sequencing was by immunoSEQ multiplex PCR. The sample includes roughly 120,000 clones, approximately 74% of them seen just once. Sequencing was carried out using PBMCs. The receptors were sampled from a middle-aged woman in good health and CMV-seropositive.

The rearrangement uses TRBV30 and TRBJ2-7; D is unresolved. The V end was cut by 3 bases, the J end by 4 bases, with 28 bases between. CDR3 size: 18 residues. Germline lookup yields CDR1 GTSNPN and CDR2 SVGIG (reference sequence). The CDR3 here is CAWRPGSSGWVNYYEQYF. In DNA form, the CDR3 reads TGTGCCTGGAGGCCTGGGTCTTCCGGATGGGTAAACTATTACGAGCAGTACTTC.

The table lists this clone with a few counts. This chain joins TRBV7-9 and TRBJ2-5; D remains unclear. Germline V gene data show CDR1 as SEHNR and CDR2 as FQNEAQ (reference sequence). CDR3 length: 14 amino acids. Trimming removed 5 bases from V and 5 bases from J, with 15 bases in between. DNA of the CDR3: TGTGCCAGCAGCCCAAGGAGTGACGGGGAGACCCAGTACTTC. This gives the protein CASSPRSDGETQYF.

This chain connects TRBV5-1 to TRBJ1-4; TRBD1 matches at 11 bases. V shed 3 bases, J shed 2 bases, and the junction held 3 bases outside the gene matches. The germline gives CDR1 SGHRS, CDR2 YFSETQ. The CDR3 covers 16 residues. The CDR3 reads CASSSRTGGTNEKLFF. The DNA for the CDR3 is TGCGCCAGCAGCTCCAGGACAGGGGGCACTAATGAAAAACTGTTTTTT. Based on the CDR3 plus reference TRBV5-1 and TRBJ1-4, the full variable domain is KAGVTQTPRYLIKTRGQQVTLSCSPISGHRSVSWYQQTPGQGLQFLFEYFSETQRNKGNFPGRFSGRQFSNSRSEMNVSTLELGDSALYLCASSSRTGGTNEKLFFGSGTQLSVL.

The gene calls are TRBV5-1 and TRBJ2-5; TRBD2 might be the D (5 bases). The J call may not be correct, given that the DNA end is closer to TRBJ2-7. The CDR3 sequence is 14 residues long. CDR1 and CDR2 (germline): SGHRS, YFSETQ. In DNA, the CDR3 is TGCGCCAGCACTGACCGGGAACCCTCCTACGAGCAGTACTTC. It is translated as CASTDREPSYEQYF.

V usage is TRBV27 and J usage is TRBJ1-3; D unresolved. The V end lost 0 bases, the J end lost 1 base, and 4 bases lay between the germline ends. CDR1 MNHEY and CDR2 SMNVEV come from the germline V gene (reference sequence). The CDR3 totals 14 residues. The CDR3 loop is CASSLSLSGNTIYF. CDR3 bases: TGTGCCAGCAGTTTATCGTTATCTGGAAACACCATATATTTT.

This clone was seen a few times. The chain combines TRBV29-1 with TRBJ2-1; 8 bases fit TRBD2. V was clipped by 1 base and J by 7 bases; unmatched bases: 12. This CDR3 comprises 16 residues. CDR1 SQVTM and CDR2 ANQGSEA come from the germline V gene. CDR3 in amino acids: CSVEGMRVGLGNEQFF. As DNA, the CDR3 is TGCAGCGTTGAAGGAATGAGAGTGGGACTAGGGAATGAGCAGTTCTTC.

This clone appeared once. Here the CDR3 reads CASSLGGRGRQVPYEQYF. The CDR3, as DNA: TGTGCCAGCAGCTTAGGGGGCAGGGGGCGCCAGGTCCCCTACGAGCAGTACTTC. V gene TRBV7-6 combines with J gene TRBJ2-7; TRBD1 aligns across 8 bases. V trimming: 1 base; J trimming: 2 bases; junction bases outside the gene matches: 13. In germline, CDR1 is SGHVS, CDR2 FNYEAQ. The CDR3 spans 18 residues.

The CDR3 here is CASSSLGLAGNEQYF. In DNA form, the CDR3 reads TGTGCCAGCAGCTCCCTTGGACTAGCAGGCAACGAGCAGTACTTC. The rearrangement links TRBV5-6 to TRBJ2-7, with TRBD2 identical over 8 bases. CDR3 length: 15 amino acids. Germline-derived CDR1 and CDR2 are SGHDT and YYEEEE. J was trimmed by 5 bases and V by 3 bases; bases with no gene match: 10.

V is TRBV7-9 and J is TRBJ1-2; D not certain. Between the trimmed V and J ends, which lost 0 bases and 8 bases, there was a span of 10 bases. The CDR3 is made up of 13 amino acids. Germline CDR1 reads SEHNR; CDR2 reads FQNEAQ (reference sequence). CDR3 DNA sequence: TGTGCCAGCAGCTTAGCTACAAGAATGGGCTACACCTTC. Protein sequence: CASSLATRMGYTF. The variable domain in full, with the rest retrieved from reference TRBV7-9 and TRBJ1-2, is DTGVSQNPRHKITKRGQNVTFRCDPISEHNRLYWYRQTLGQGPEFLTYFQNEAQLEKSRLLSDRFSAERPKGSFSTLEIQRTEQGDSAMYLCASSLATRMGYTFGSGTRLTVV.

This clone occurred once. The rearrangement uses TRBV6-1 and TRBJ2-7; D may be TRBD2 (6 bases). V was pared by 3 bases and J by 3 bases, with 15 bases between. The germline V gene encodes CDR1 MNHNS and CDR2 SASEGT. The CDR3 is made up of 15 amino acids. In DNA, the CDR3 is TGTGCCAGCAGTGATTCGCGGCGGGGAAACTACGAGCAGTACTTC. This sequence encodes CASSDSRRGNYEQYF.

The chain uses TRBV11-3 and TRBJ2-3; 8 positions match TRBD2. Per the germline V gene, CDR1 is SGHNT and CDR2 is YENEEA. V lost 5 bases to trimming and J lost 7 bases; unmatched junction nucleotides: 14. This CDR3 is 16 amino acids long. As DNA, the CDR3 is TGTGCCAGCAGCCCACTAGCGGACCTGGAGTTTTATACGCAGTATTTT. This encodes CASSPLADLEFYTQYF.

This chain uses TRBV25-1 with TRBJ1-1; D not resolved. Trimming shortened V by 6 bases and J by 1 base, and 18 bases separated the two germline ends. This CDR3 spans 16 amino acids. Germline V CDR1 and CDR2: MGHDK, SYGVNS. CDR3 sequence reads: CASSNHLRRQNTEAFF. The CDR3 region has the DNA TGTGCCAGCAGCAACCACTTGAGGAGGCAGAACACTGAAGCTTTCTTT.

V usage is TRBV7-9 and J usage is TRBJ2-3, with D perhaps matching TRBD2 (6 bases). Trimming took off 2 bases at V and 10 bases at J, with 7 bases between the two ends. The CDR3 has 11 residues. CDR1 is SEHNR, CDR2 FQNEAQ, per germline (reference sequence). The CDR3 is CASSLSGPQYF. The DNA for the CDR3 is TGTGCCAGCAGCTTAAGCGGGCCGCAGTATTTT. Variable domain in full (rest from reference TRBV7-9 and TRBJ2-3): DTGVSQNPRHKITKRGQNVTFRCDPISEHNRLYWYRQTLGQGPEFLTYFQNEAQLEKSRLLSDRFSAERPKGSFSTLEIQRTEQGDSAMYLCASSLSGPQYFGPGTRLTVL.

The rearrangement joins TRBV7-9 to TRBJ1-2; D may be TRBD1 (5 bases). Trimming cost V 5 bases and J 4 bases, with 11 bases left between them. The CDR3 totals 13 residues. Per the germline V gene, CDR1 is SEHNR and CDR2 is FQNEAQ (reference sequence). CDR3 nucleotide sequence: TGTGCCAGCAGCCTGGGACTTGGCTATGGCTACACCTTC. Amino acid sequence: CASSLGLGYGYTF.

This clone showed up just a few times. This rearrangement joins TRBV30 to TRBJ2-5; the match to TRBD2 covers 16 bases. CDR1 and CDR2 from the germline V gene are GTSNPN and SVGIG (reference sequence). J was trimmed by 5 bases and V by 4 bases; bases with no gene match: 13. The CDR3 runs to 18 residues. The CDR3 spells CAWTPSGLAGGPGETQYF. CDR3 sequence (DNA): TGTGCCTGGACCCCATCGGGACTAGCGGGGGGGCCGGGGGAGACCCAGTACTTC.

The chain uses TRBV7-8 and TRBJ2-6, with D uncertain. The V gene lost 4 bases and the J gene lost 0 bases, with 7 bases spanning the gap. The CDR3 runs to 15 residues. The germline V gene has CDR1 SGHVS and CDR2 FQNEAQ. CDR3 sequence: CASSSPHSGANVLTF. In DNA form, the CDR3 reads TGTGCCAGCAGCTCCCCCCACTCTGGGGCCAACGTCCTGACTTTC.

The chain links TRBV5-4 to TRBJ2-2; TRBD1 matches 9 bases. V was pared by 6 bases and J by 4 bases, with 10 bases of the junction left unmatched. CDR1 SGHNT and CDR2 YYREEE come from the germline V gene (reference sequence). This CDR3 contains 16 residues. In DNA form, the CDR3 reads TGTGCCAGCACCCCAGAGGGGACAGGGATCACCGGGGAGCTGTTTTTT. Translated, it gives CASTPEGTGITGELFF.

The J gene is TRBJ2-2, the V gene TRBV5-6; possible D gene TRBD2, 6 bases. Trimming removed 5 bases at V and 6 bases at J, with 20 bases between. Germline CDR1 SGHDT, CDR2 YYEEEE. The CDR3 covers 16 residues. In DNA, the CDR3 is TGTGCCAGCAGGGCTGCGGGACTCGGCAGGCCCGGGGAGCTGTTTTTT. Amino acids: CASRAAGLGRPGELFF.

The chain joins TRBV6-1 to TRBJ1-1; 7 nucleotides match TRBD1. The J segment lost 5 bases and the V segment lost 1 base, leaving 13 bases of the junction unmatched. The germline gives CDR1 MNHNS, CDR2 SASEGT. The CDR3 sequence is 17 residues long. CDR3 sequence: CASSEGGTVPTRTEAFF. For the CDR3, the DNA is TGTGCCAGCAGTGAAGGGGGGACAGTCCCTACGAGGACTGAAGCTTTCTTT.

The chain carries TRBV6-5 and TRBJ2-2; 8 bases map to TRBD2. Germline V gene data show CDR1 as MNHEY and CDR2 as SVGAGI. Unmatched junction bases numbered 6, after V lost 3 bases and J lost 6 bases. This CDR3 is 15 amino acids long. In DNA form, the CDR3 reads TGTGCCAGCAGTTATGATCGGGGGGGCGCCGGGGAGCTGTTTTTT. It is translated as CASSYDRGGAGELFF.

Worth noting for this clone: Germline is not matched at one junction end, which may reflect a read error. The CDR3: CVSSHLPGGETQYF. The CDR3 DNA reads as TGTGTCAGCAGTCACTTGCCAGGGGGTGAGACCCAGTACTTC. The chain has TRBV2 and TRBJ2-5, with 7 nucleotides matching TRBD1. CDR1 SNHLY and CDR2 FYNNEI come from the germline V gene. The length of the CDR3 is 14 residues.

The sample holds a few counts of this clone. This chain connects TRBV29-1 to TRBJ2-1, with unresolved D. CDR3 length: 11 amino acids. Trimming took off 5 bases at V and 5 bases at J, with 7 bases between the two ends. Germline loops: CDR1 SQVTM, CDR2 ANQGSEA. Here the CDR3 DNA reads TGCAGCGTTAACCGGGACAATGAGCAGTTCTTC. Translating gives CSVNRDNEQFF.

This chain joins TRBV5-1 and TRBJ1-6, with TRBD1 matching over 7 bases. The CDR3 is made up of 16 amino acids. Per the germline V gene, CDR1 is SGHRS and CDR2 is YFSETQ. V shed 1 base, J shed 9 bases, and the junction held 10 bases outside the gene matches. CDR3 nucleotides: TGCGCCAGCAGCTTGATAGGGGGACAGATAATTTCACCCCTCCACTTT. Its translation is CASSLIGGQIISPLHF.

Concerning this clone itself: At one of its ends the junction is not consistent with the germline gene, which may arise from a read error. The rearrangement joins TRBV7-9 to TRBJ2-1; 7 bases fit TRBD1. The CDR3 covers 17 residues. CDR1 is SEHNR and CDR2 is FQNEAQ in the germline V gene (reference sequence). The CDR3 region is CSSSRDRALLGYNEQFF. The CDR3 DNA reads as TGTTCCAGCAGCCGCGACAGGGCTCTCCTTGGGTACAATGAGCAGTTCTTC.

This clone appeared once. J is TRBJ1-1 and V is TRBV11-3, with TRBD1 as a possible D gene (6 bases). CDR3 length equals 14 residues. The V end was cut by 1 base, the J end by 5 bases, with 11 bases between. Germline-derived CDR1 and CDR2 are SGHNT and YENEEA. The CDR3 here is CASSLAQGNTEAFF. CDR3 bases: TGTGCCAGCAGCTTAGCGCAGGGGAATACTGAAGCTTTCTTT.

The rearrangement joins TRBV6-1 to TRBJ1-2; D uncertain. The CDR3 is made up of 13 amino acids. Trimming took 6 bases from V and 6 from J, leaving 14 bases between them. Germline values: CDR1 MNHNS, CDR2 SASEGT. CDR3 region: CASRGRAVDGYTF. DNA of the CDR3: TGTGCCAGCAGGGGGAGGGCGGTTGATGGCTACACCTTC.

The rearrangement links TRBV28 to TRBJ1-5; D gene uncertain. This CDR3 has 15 amino acids. Germline CDR1 is MDHEN and CDR2 is SYDVKM. Between the trimmed V and J ends, which lost 2 bases and 1 base, there was a span of 9 bases. The DNA for the CDR3 is TGTGCCAGCAGTTTACCAAGCCCGAGCAATCAGCCCCAGCATTTT. It translates to CASSLPSPSNQPQHF.

The chain couples TRBV4-3 to TRBJ2-7, with TRBD2 as a possible D gene (5 bases). There are 14 residues in the CDR3. Germline CDR1 LGHNA, CDR2 YSLEER. With 0 bases removed from V and 1 base from J, the gap between germline ends came to 7 bases. CDR3 protein: CASSQDTRSYEQYF. Written as DNA, the CDR3 is TGCGCCAGCAGCCAAGATACTAGGTCCTACGAGCAGTACTTC.